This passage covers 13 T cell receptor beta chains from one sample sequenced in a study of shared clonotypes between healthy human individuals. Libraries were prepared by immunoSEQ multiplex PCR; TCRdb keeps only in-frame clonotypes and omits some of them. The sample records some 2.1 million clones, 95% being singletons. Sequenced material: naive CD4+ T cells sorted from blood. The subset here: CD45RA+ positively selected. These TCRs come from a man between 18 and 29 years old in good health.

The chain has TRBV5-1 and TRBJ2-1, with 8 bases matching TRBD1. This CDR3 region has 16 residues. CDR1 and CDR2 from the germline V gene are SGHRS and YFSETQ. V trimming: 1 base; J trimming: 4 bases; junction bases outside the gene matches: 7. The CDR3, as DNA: TGCGCCAGCAGCTTGTTCGGGACAGGTGATTACAATGAGCAGTTCTTC. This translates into CASSLFGTGDYNEQFF.

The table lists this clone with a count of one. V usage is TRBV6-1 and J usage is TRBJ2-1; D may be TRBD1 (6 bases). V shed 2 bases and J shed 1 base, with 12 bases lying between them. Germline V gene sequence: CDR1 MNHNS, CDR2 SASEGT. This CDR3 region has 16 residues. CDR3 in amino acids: CASSESSGQSYNEQFF. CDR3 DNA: TGTGCCAGCAGTGAATCCTCAGGACAGTCCTACAATGAGCAGTTCTTC.

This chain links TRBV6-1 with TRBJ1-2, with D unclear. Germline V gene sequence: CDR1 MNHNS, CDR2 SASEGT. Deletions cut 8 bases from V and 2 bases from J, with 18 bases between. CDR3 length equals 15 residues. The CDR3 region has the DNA TGTGCCAGCCGCCCATCACTATCGGAAAACTATGGCTACACCTTC. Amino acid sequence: CASRPSLSENYGYTF.

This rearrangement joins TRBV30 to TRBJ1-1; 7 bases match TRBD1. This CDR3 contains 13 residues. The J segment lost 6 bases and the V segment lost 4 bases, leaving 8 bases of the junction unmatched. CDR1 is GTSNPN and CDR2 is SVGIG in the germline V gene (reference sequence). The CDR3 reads CAWTPGGVSEAFF. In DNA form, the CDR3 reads TGTGCCTGGACTCCAGGGGGGGTTTCTGAAGCTTTCTTT.

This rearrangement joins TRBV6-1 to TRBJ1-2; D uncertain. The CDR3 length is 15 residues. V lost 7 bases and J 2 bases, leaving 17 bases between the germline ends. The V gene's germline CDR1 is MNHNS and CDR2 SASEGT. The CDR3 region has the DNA TGTGCCAGCACCGCCCAACCAGGAGCGAACTATGGCTACACCTTC. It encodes CASTAQPGANYGYTF.

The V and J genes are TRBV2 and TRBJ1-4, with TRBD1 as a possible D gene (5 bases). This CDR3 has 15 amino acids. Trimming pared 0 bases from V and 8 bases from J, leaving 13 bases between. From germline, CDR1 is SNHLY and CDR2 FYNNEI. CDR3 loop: CASSEARGVGEKLFF. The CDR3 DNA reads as TGTGCCAGCAGTGAAGCAAGAGGGGTCGGGGAAAAACTGTTTTTT.

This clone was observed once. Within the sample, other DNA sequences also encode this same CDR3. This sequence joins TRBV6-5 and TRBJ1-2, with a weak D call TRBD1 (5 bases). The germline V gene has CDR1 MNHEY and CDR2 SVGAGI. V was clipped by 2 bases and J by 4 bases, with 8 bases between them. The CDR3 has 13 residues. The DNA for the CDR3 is TGTGCCAGCAGTTACGCAGGGAGCTATGGCTACACCTTC. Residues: CASSYAGSYGYTF.

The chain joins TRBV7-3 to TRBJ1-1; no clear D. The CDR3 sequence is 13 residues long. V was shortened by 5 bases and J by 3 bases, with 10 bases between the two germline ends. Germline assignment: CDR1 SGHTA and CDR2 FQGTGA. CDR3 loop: CASSRGRDTEAFF. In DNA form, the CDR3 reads TGTGCCAGCAGCCGTGGGAGGGACACTGAAGCTTTCTTT.

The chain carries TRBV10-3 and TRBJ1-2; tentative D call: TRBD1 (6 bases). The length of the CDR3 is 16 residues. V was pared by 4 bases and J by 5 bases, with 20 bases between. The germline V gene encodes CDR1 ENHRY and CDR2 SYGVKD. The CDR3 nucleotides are TGTGCCATCAGTGTGGGGCAAACAGGGTTAGGGTATGGCTACACCTTC. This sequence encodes CAISVGQTGLGYGYTF.

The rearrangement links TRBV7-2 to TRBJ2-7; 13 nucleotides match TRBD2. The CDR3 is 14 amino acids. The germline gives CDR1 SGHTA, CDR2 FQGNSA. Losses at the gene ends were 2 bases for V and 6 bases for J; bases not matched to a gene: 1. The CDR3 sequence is CASSLWTSGSEQYF. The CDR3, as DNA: TGTGCCAGCAGCTTATGGACTAGCGGGAGCGAGCAGTACTTC.

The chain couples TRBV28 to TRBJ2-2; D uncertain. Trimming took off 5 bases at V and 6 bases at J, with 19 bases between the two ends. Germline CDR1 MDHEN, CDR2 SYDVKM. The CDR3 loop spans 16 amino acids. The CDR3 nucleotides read TGTGCCAGCAGTACCCTTGGGGTCACCACCGCCGGGGAGCTGTTTTTT. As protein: CASSTLGVTTAGELFF.

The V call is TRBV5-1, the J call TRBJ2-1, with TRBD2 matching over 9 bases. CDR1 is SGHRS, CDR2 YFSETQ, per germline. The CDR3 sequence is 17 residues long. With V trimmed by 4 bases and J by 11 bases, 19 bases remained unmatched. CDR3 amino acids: CASSPTSGSSKTLKQFF. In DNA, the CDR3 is TGCGCCAGCAGCCCTACTAGCGGGTCGTCCAAAACCTTAAAGCAGTTCTTC.

The CDR3 DNA sequence: TGTGCCAGCGGGGTGAGTGGCTATGGCTACACCTTC. Its protein product is CASGVSGYGYTF. J is TRBJ1-2 and V is TRBV5-5; D gene ambiguous. In germline, CDR1 is SGHKS, CDR2 YYEKEE (reference sequence). The ends were cut back, 7 bases at V and 4 bases at J, with 11 bases in the middle. The CDR3 runs to 12 residues.